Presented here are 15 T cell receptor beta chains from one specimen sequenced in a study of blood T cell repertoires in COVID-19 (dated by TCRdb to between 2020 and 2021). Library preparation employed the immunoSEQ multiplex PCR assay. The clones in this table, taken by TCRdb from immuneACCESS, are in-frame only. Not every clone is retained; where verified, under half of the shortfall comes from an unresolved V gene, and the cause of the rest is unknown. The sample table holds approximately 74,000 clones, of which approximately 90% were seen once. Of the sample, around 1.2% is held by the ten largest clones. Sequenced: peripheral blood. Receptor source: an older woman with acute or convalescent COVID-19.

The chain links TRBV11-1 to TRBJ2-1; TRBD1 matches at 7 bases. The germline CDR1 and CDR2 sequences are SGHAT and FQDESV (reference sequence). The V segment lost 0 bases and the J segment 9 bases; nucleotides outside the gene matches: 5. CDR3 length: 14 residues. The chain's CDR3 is CASSLALSGGEQFF. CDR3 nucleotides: TGTGCCAGCAGCTTAGCGTTATCAGGGGGTGAGCAGTTCTTC. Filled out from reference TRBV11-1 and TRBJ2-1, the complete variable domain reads EAEVAQSPRYKITEKSQAVAFWCDPISGHATLYWYRQILGQGPELLVQFQDESVVDDSQLPKDRFSAERLKGVDSTLKIQPAELGDSAMYLCASSLALSGGEQFFGPGTRLTVL.

This CDR3 reads CSAAGGMTEAFF. In nucleotides, the CDR3 is TGCAGCGCCGCGGGGGGAATGACTGAAGCTTTCTTT. The J gene is TRBJ1-1, the V gene TRBV29-1, with D possibly TRBD1 on 5 matching bases. The CDR3 runs 12 residues. Germline V gene data show CDR1 as SQVTM and CDR2 as ANQGSEA. V was trimmed by 7 bases and J by 5 bases, leaving 14 bases between them.

CDR3 coding DNA: TGCAGCGTTGATCAGGGTTTAGATGAGCAGTTCTTC. This gives the protein CSVDQGLDEQFF. This chain joins TRBV29-1 and TRBJ2-1; the D gene is possibly TRBD1 (5 bases). Germline V gene data show CDR1 as SQVTM and CDR2 as ANQGSEA. The V end lost 3 bases, the J end lost 8 bases, and 11 bases lay between the germline ends. This CDR3 contains 12 residues.

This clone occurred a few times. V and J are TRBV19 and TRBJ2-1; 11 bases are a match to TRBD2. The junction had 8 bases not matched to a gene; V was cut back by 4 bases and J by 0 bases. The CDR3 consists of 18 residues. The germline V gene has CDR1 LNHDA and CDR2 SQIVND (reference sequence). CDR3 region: CASSTRPSGGSSYNEQFF. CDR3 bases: TGTGCCAGTAGTACTCGGCCTAGCGGGGGGAGCTCCTACAATGAGCAGTTCTTC.

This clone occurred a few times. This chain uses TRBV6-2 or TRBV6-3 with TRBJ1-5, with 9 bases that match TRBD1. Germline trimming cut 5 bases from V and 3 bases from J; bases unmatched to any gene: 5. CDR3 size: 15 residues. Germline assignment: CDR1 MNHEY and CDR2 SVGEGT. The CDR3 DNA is TGTGCCAGCAGTCGAACAGGGGGCGTCAATCAGCCCCAGCATTTT. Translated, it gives CASSRTGGVNQPQHF.

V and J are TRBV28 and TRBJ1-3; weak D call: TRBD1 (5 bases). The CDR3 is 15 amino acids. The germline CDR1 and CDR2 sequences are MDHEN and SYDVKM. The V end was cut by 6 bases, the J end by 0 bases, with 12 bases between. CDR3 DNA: TGTGCCAGCAGGGGCGGGACCAGCTCTGGAAACACCATATATTTT. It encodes CASRGGTSSGNTIYF.

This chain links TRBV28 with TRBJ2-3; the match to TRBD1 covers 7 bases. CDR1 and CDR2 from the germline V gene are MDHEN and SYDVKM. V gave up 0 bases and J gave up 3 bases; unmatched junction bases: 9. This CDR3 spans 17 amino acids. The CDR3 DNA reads TGTGCCAGCAGTTTATGGGGCTGGACAGGCCCAACAGATACGCAGTATTTT. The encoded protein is CASSLWGWTGPTDTQYF.

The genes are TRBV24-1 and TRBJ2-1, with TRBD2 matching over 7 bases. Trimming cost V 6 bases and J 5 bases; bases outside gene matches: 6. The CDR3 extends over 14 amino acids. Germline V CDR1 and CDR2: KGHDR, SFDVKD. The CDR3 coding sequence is TGTGCCACCAGTCGGACGGGAGGAAACAATGAGCAGTTCTTC. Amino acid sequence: CATSRTGGNNEQFF.

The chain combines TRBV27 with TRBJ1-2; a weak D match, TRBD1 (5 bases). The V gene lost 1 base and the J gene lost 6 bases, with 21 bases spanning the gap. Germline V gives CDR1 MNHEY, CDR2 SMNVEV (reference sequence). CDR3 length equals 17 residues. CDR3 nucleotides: TGTGCCAGCAGTTTATACTCAGGGAGGCCCCCCACAAATGGCTACACCTTC. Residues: CASSLYSGRPPTNGYTF.

CDR3 sequence (DNA): TGTGCCAGCAGCGTAGGGACAGGATATCGGGTCGACACTGAAGCTTTCTTT. This sequence encodes CASSVGTGYRVDTEAFF. The V gene is TRBV9, the J gene TRBJ1-1; 7 nucleotides match TRBD1. CDR3 length equals 17 residues. CDR1 and CDR2 from the germline V gene are SGDLS and YYNGEE. Germline trimming cut 0 bases from V and 3 bases from J; bases unmatched to any gene: 11. The full variable domain, with the rest looked up from reference TRBV9 and TRBJ1-1, is DSGVTQTPKHLITATGQRVTLRCSPRSGDLSVYWYQQSLDQGLQFLIQYYNGEERAKGNILERFSAQQFPDLHSELNLSSLELGDSALYFCASSVGTGYRVDTEAFFGQGTRLTVV.

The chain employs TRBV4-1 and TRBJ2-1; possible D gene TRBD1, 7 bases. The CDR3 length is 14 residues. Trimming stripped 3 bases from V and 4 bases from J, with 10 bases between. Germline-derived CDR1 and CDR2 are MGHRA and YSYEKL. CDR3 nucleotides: TGCGCCAGCAGCCAGCAGGGGGGTTACAATGAGCAGTTCTTC. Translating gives CASSQQGGYNEQFF.

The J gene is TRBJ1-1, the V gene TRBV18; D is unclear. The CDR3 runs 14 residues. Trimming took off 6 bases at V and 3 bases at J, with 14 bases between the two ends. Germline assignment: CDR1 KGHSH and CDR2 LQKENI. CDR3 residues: CASSLRGSDTEAFF. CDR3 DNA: TGTGCCAGCTCTCTGAGAGGGTCGGACACTGAAGCTTTCTTT.

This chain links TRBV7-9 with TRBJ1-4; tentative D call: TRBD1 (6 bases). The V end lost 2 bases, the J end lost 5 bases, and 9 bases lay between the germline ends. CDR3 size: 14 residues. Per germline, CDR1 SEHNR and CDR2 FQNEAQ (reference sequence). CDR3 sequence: CASSLRQVNEKLFF. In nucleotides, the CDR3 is TGTGCCAGCAGCTTAAGACAGGTGAATGAAAAACTGTTTTTT.

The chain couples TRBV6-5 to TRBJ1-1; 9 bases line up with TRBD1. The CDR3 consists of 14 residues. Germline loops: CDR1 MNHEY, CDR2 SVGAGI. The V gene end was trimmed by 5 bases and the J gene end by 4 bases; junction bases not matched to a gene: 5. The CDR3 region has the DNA TGTGCCAGCAGTAACACAGGGGGCTTCACTGAAGCTTTCTTT. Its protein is CASSNTGGFTEAFF.

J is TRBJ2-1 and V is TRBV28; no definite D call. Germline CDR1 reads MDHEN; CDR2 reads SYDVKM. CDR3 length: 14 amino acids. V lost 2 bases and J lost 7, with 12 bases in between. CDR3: CASSLRRPRNEQFF. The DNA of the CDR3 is TGTGCCAGCAGTTTACGTCGCCCCCGGAATGAGCAGTTCTTC.